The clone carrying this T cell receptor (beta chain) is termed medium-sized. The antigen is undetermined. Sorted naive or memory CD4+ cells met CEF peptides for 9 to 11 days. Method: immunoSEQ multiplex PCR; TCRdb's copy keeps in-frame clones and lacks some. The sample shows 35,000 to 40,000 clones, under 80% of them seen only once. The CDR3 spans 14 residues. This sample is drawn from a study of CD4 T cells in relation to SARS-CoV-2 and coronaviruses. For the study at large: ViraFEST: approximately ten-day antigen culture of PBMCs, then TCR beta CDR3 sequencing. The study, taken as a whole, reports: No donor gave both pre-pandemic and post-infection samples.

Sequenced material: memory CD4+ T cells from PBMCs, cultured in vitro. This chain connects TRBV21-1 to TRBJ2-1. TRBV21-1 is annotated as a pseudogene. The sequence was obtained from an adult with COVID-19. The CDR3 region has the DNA TGTGCCAGCAGCAAATCCCTGTCGGGCTGTGAGCAGTTCTTC. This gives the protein CASSKSLSGCEQFF.